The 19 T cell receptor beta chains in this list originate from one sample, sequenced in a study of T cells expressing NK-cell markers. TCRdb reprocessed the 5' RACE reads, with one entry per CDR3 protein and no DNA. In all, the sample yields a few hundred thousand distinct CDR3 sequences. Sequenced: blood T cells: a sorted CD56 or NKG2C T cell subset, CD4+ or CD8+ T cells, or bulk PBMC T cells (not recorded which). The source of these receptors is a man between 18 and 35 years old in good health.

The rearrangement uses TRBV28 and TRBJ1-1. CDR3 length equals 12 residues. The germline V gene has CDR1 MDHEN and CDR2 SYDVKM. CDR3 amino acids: CASREGNTEAFF.

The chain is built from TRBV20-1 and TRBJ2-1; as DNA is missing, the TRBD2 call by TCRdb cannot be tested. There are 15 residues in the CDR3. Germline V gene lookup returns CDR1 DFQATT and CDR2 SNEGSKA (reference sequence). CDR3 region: CSAAPGLLTYNEQFF.

CDR3 in amino acids: CASRNSRSSYNEQFF. The chain is built from TRBV6-2 or TRBV6-3 and TRBJ2-1. Germline CDR1 MNHEY, CDR2 SVGEGT. This CDR3 spans 15 amino acids.

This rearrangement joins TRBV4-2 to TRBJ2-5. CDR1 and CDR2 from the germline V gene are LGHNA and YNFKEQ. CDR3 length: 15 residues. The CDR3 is CASSQDSTTPRTQYF.

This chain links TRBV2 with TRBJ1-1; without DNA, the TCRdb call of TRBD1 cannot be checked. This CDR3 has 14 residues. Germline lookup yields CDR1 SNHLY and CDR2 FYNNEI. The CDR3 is CASSEALRGTEAFF.

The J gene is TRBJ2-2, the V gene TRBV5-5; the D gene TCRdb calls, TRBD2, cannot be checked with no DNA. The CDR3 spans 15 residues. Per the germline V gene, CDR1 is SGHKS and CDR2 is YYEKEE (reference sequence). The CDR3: CASSLSPAGTGELFF.

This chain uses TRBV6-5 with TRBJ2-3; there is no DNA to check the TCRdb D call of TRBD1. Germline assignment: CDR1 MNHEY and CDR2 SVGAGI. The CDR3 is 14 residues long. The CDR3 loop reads CASSYFQGYNTQYF.

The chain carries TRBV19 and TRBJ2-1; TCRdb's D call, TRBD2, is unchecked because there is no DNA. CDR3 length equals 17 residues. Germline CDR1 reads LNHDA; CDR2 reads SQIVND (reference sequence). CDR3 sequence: CASSITRRTSRYNEQFF.

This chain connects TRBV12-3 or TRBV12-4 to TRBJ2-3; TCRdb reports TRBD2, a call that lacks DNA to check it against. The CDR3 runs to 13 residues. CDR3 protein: CASSGSSGGPKYF.

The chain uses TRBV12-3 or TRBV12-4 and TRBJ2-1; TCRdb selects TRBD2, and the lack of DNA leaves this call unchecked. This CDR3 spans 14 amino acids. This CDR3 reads CASSPSGRSDEQFF.

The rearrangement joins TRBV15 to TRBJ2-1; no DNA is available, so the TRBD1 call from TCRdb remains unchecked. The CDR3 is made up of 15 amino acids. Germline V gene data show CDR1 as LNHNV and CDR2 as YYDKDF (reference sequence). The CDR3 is CATSREQGQYNEQFF.

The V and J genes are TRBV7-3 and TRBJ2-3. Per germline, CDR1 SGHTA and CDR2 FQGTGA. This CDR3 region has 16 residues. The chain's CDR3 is CASRILGRWGTDTQYF.

CDR3 protein: CASSPNTLGAFF. V and J are TRBV18 and TRBJ2-1. Germline assignment: CDR1 KGHSH and CDR2 LQKENI. The CDR3 is 12 residues long.

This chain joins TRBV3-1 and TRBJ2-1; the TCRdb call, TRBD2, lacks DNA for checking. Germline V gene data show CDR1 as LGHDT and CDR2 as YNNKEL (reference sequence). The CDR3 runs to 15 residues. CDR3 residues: CASSQAALLANEQFF.

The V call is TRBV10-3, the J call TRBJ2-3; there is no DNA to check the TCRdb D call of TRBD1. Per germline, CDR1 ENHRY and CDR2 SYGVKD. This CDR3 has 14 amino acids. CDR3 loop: CATRRQGKTDTQYF.

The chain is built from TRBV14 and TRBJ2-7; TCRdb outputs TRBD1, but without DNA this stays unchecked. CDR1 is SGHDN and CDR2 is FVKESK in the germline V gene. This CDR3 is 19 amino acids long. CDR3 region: CASSPVFIGPGQGAYEQYF. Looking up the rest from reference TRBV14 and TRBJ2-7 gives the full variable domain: EAGVTQFPSHSVIEKGQTVTLRCDPISGHDNLYWYRRVMGKEIKFLLHFVKESKQDESGMPNNRFLAERTGGTYSTLKVQPAELEDSGVYFCASSPVFIGPGQGAYEQYFGPGTRLTVT.

This CDR3 reads CAISESGTTNTGELFF. This chain uses TRBV10-3 with TRBJ2-2; there is no DNA to check the TCRdb D call of TRBD2. Per germline, CDR1 ENHRY and CDR2 SYGVKD. The CDR3 has 16 amino acids.

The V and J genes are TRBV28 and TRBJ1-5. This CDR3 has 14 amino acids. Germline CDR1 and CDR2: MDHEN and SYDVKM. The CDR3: CAALGGVGNQPQHF.

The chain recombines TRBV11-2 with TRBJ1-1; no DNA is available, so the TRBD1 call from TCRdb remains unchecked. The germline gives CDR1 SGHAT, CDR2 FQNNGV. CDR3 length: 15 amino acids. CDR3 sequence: CASSLVRGPNTEAFF.